This record concerns one T cell receptor (beta chain) sequence. Its antigen is currently unknown. The sample originates from a study of T cell repertoires in cytomegalovirus infection. At the level of the study: Recently described HLA-C-restricted plus well-studied HLA-B-restricted CMV epitopes were used. Public signatures in TCR beta pointed to CMV infection and matching HLA type.

TCRdb processed the reads anew with MiXCR; each CDR3 protein has one entry. The table records about 83,000 distinct CDR3 sequences, approximately 45% of them present only once. CDR3 size: 12 residues. Per the germline V gene, CDR1 is SGHNT and CDR2 is YENEEA. With 5 bases removed from V and 6 bases from J, the gap between germline ends came to 11 bases. The sequence derives from a human donor in good health (CMV status not recorded). Some clones in this sample may be carry-over from other donors' samples. This chain uses TRBV11-3 with TRBJ2-7; a weak D match, TRBD2 (5 bases). The specimen comprised CD8+ T cells from cultured PBMCs, sampled from culture after CMV antigen stimulation. CDR3: CASSLAAGEQYF. CDR3 DNA sequence: TGTGCCAGCAGCCTCGCTGCGGGCGAGCAGTACTTC.